This TCR beta chain was retrieved from a study of T-cell reconstitution after alpha-beta-depleted transplantation in children. Construction of the TCRbeta library involved unique molecular identifiers. TCRdb independently ran MiXCR on the PCR reads; one entry per CDR3 protein. This table has 250,000 to 300,000 distinct CDR3 sequences, about a tenth appearing once. This clonotype was recorded many times. The V gene lost 2 bases and the J gene lost 0 bases, with 11 bases spanning the gap. The CDR3 is 15 amino acids. Germline V gene data show CDR1 as MNHEY and CDR2 as SVGAGI. The TCR sequence derives from a boy younger than two with acute myeloid leukemia, due to receive a stem cell transplant. The sample in question was PBMCs, obtained before TCRalphabeta/CD19-depleted stem cell transplant. The V and J genes are TRBV6-5 and TRBJ2-7, with TRBD2 as a possible D gene (5 bases). The CDR3 loop reads CASSYRETTSYEQYF. As DNA, the CDR3 is TGTGCCAGCAGTTACAGGGAGACCACCTCCTACGAGCAGTACTTC.